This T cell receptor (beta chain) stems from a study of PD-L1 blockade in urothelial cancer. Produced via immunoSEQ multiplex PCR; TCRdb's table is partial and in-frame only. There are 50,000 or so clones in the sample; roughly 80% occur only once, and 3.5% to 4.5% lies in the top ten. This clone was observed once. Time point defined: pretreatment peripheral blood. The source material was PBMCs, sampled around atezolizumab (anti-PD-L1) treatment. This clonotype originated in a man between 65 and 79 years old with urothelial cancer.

This chain's CDR3 is CASSLGRTSGGLTDTQYF. CDR3 in DNA: TGTGCCAGCAGCTTAGGACGGACTAGCGGGGGCCTCACAGATACGCAGTATTTT. V gene TRBV11-1 combines with J gene TRBJ2-3; 13 bases fit TRBD2. CDR1 SGHAT and CDR2 FQDESV come from the germline V gene (reference sequence). CDR3 length equals 18 residues. Unmatched junction bases numbered 6, after V lost 1 base and J lost 2 bases.